This entry lists 18 T cell receptor beta chains sequenced from one sample in a study of siplizumab effects on memory and regulatory T cells. TCRdb's table, derived via immunoSEQ multiplex PCR, lists solely in-frame clones and lacks some. The profile shows roughly 9,000 clones, roughly 69% of them singletons. Sequencing was done on a sample of effector memory CD8+ T cells sorted from blood. Subset noted: unstimulated CD8+ effector memory T cells. The receptors derive from a human donor in good health.

The chain couples TRBV19 to TRBJ2-7; 9 bases map to TRBD1. Germline trimming cut 5 bases from V and 7 bases from J; bases unmatched to any gene: 9. CDR1 and CDR2 (germline): LNHDA, SQIVND (reference sequence). The CDR3 sequence is 14 residues long. The chain's CDR3 is CASSWGQGHEEQYF. The CDR3 region has the DNA TGTGCCAGTAGTTGGGGACAGGGTCATGAAGAGCAGTACTTC.

The V and J genes are TRBV5-1 and TRBJ1-1; 12 bases are shared with TRBD1. The junction had 9 bases not matched to a gene; V was cut back by 3 bases and J by 6 bases. Germline assignment: CDR1 SGHRS and CDR2 YFSETQ. This CDR3 is 16 amino acids long. CDR3 in amino acids: CASSSGQGAMKAEAFF. The CDR3, as DNA: TGCGCCAGCAGCTCGGGACAGGGGGCGATGAAGGCTGAAGCTTTCTTT.

The chain employs TRBV27 and TRBJ1-2; 9 positions agree with TRBD1. Germline CDR1 MNHEY, CDR2 SMNVEV (reference sequence). CDR3 length: 16 residues. V shed 6 bases and J 3 bases; nucleotides not matched to a gene: 11. In DNA form, the CDR3 reads TGTGCCAGCAGCCCAGTGACCGGGACAGGGTACTATGGCTACACCTTC. This encodes CASSPVTGTGYYGYTF.

The rearrangement uses TRBV20-1 and TRBJ1-3; D possibly corresponds to TRBD1 (5 bases). Germline V gene sequence: CDR1 DFQATT, CDR2 SNEGSKA (reference sequence). Trimming left V 5 bases short and J 5 bases short, with 7 bases between. The CDR3 runs 11 residues. CDR3 sequence: CSAQGRNTIYF. The CDR3 coding sequence is TGCAGTGCTCAGGGTAGAAACACCATATATTTT.

This clone was observed a few times. V usage is TRBV18 and J usage is TRBJ2-7; TRBD1 aligns across 10 bases. V was clipped by 2 bases and J by 4 bases; unmatched bases: 5. This CDR3 spans 15 amino acids. CDR1 and CDR2 from the germline V gene are KGHSH and LQKENI. In DNA form, the CDR3 reads TGTGCCAGCTCACCAGAAGGACAGGGGGGATACGAGCAGTACTTC. Protein: CASSPEGQGGYEQYF.

By share, this clone ranks as medium-sized. The CDR3, as DNA: TGTGCCATCAGTGATAATGACAGGGGCGACCAAGAGACCCAGTACTTC. It translates to CAISDNDRGDQETQYF. This chain uses TRBV10-3 with TRBJ2-5; 8 bases fit TRBD1. The length of the CDR3 is 16 residues. Unmatched junction bases numbered 6, after V lost 3 bases and J lost 0 bases. Germline loops: CDR1 ENHRY, CDR2 SYGVKD.

This clone has a single count. The genes are TRBV11-2 and TRBJ1-3; a possible D gene is TRBD1 (6 bases). Trimming removed 4 bases from V and 1 base from J, with 11 bases in between. The CDR3 loop spans 15 amino acids. Germline loops: CDR1 SGHAT, CDR2 FQNNGV. The CDR3 is CASSSRGGSGNTIYF. DNA for the CDR3: TGTGCCAGCAGCTCACGAGGGGGGTCTGGAAACACCATATATTTT. Drawing the rest from reference TRBV11-2 and TRBJ1-3, the complete variable domain is EAGVAQSPRYKIIEKRQSVAFWCNPISGHATLYWYQQILGQGPKLLIQFQNNGVVDDSQLPKDRFSAERLKGVDSTLKIQPAKLEDSAVYLCASSSRGGSGNTIYFGEGSWLTVV.

This clone was seen a few times. The chain links TRBV12-5 to TRBJ1-1; 7 positions agree with TRBD1. V shed 4 bases and J 2 bases; nucleotides not matched to a gene: 10. Germline V gene sequence: CDR1 LGHNT, CDR2 FRNRAP. The CDR3 runs to 16 residues. This CDR3 is CASGSRDGTVNTEAFF. The CDR3 DNA reads TGTGCTAGTGGTTCCCGTGACGGGACAGTTAACACTGAAGCTTTCTTT.

The V call is TRBV19, the J call TRBJ2-7; 7 positions agree with TRBD1. Germline values: CDR1 LNHDA, CDR2 SQIVND (reference sequence). The J segment lost 0 bases and the V segment lost 3 bases, leaving 2 bases of the junction unmatched. The CDR3 spans 14 residues. This chain's CDR3 is CASSMGQSSYEQYF. The CDR3 coding sequence is TGTGCCAGTAGTATGGGACAGAGCTCCTACGAGCAGTACTTC. The complete variable domain, with remaining parts taken from reference TRBV19 and TRBJ2-7, reads DGGITQSPKYLFRKEGQNVTLSCEQNLNHDAMYWYRQDPGQGLRLIYYSQIVNDFQKGDIAEGYSVSREKKESFPLTVTSAQKNPTAFYLCASSMGQSSYEQYFGPGTRLTVT.

CDR3 loop: CSVWTVPSKAFF. The CDR3 coding sequence is TGCAGCGTATGGACGGTGCCCTCGAAAGCTTTCTTT. This chain links TRBV29-1 with TRBJ1-1; D is undetermined. The germline V gene has CDR1 SQVTM and CDR2 ANQGSEA. V lost 6 bases, J lost 9 bases, and 17 bases lay in between. The CDR3 loop spans 12 amino acids.

The chain is built from TRBV6-4 and TRBJ2-3, with 12 bases fitting TRBD2. The trim removed 5 bases at V and 4 bases at J, leaving 4 bases unmatched. The CDR3 runs to 15 residues. Germline-derived CDR1 and CDR2 are MRHNA and SNTAGT. The CDR3 DNA sequence: TGTGCCAGCAGTTACCTAGCGGGGGGGGCAGATACGCAGTATTTT. It codes for CASSYLAGGADTQYF.

V usage is TRBV29-1 and J usage is TRBJ1-3, with TRBD1 matching over 7 bases. With 4 bases clipped from V and 7 bases from J, the junction kept 7 bases outside the gene matches. CDR3 size: 13 residues. The V gene's germline CDR1 is SQVTM and CDR2 ANQGSEA. CDR3 amino acids: CSVADRDGNTIYF. The DNA for the CDR3 is TGCAGCGTTGCTGACAGGGACGGGAACACCATATATTTT.

The rearrangement uses TRBV4-1 and TRBJ1-5, with D uncertain. Trimming left V 1 base short and J 4 bases short, with 8 bases between. Germline V lookup: CDR1 MGHRA, CDR2 YSYEKL. The CDR3 extends over 14 amino acids. This chain's CDR3 is CASSQGNGNQPQHF. In DNA form, the CDR3 reads TGCGCCAGCAGCCAAGGTAACGGGAATCAGCCCCAGCATTTT.

The CDR3 spells CASSEGQGASNEAFF. The DNA for the CDR3 is TGTGCCAGCAGTGAAGGACAGGGGGCGTCAAATGAAGCTTTCTTT. This chain joins TRBV6-1 and TRBJ1-1; 10 nucleotides align to TRBD1. V lost 1 base, J lost 7 bases, and 6 bases stayed unmatched. CDR1 is MNHNS and CDR2 is SASEGT in the germline V gene. CDR3 length: 15 residues.

J is TRBJ2-3 and V is TRBV10-3; 12 nucleotides agree with TRBD2. Germline values: CDR1 ENHRY, CDR2 SYGVKD. The CDR3 runs to 17 residues. With 0 bases clipped from V and 3 bases from J, the junction kept 4 bases outside the gene matches. CDR3: CAISESRGTSGTDTQYF. For the CDR3, the DNA is TGTGCCATCAGTGAGTCGAGAGGGACTAGCGGGACAGATACGCAGTATTTT.

As concerns this clone: This is likely an artifact of a read error, given a far larger clone one base away. The V and J genes are TRBV5-8 and TRBJ2-1, with D unclear. The length of the CDR3 is 16 residues. Trimming removed 4 bases at V and 0 bases at J, with 14 bases between. Germline loops: CDR1 SGHTS, CDR2 YDEGEE. CDR3 sequence reads: CASSQEAQSSYNEQFF. CDR3 nucleotide sequence: TGTGCCAGCAGCCAAGAGGCCCAGAGCTCCTACAATGAGCAGTTCTTC.

This clone was counted a few times. The J gene is TRBJ1-1, the V gene TRBV2; D unclear. Germline values: CDR1 SNHLY, CDR2 FYNNEI. Trimming shortened V by 7 bases and J by 7 bases, and 16 bases separated the two germline ends. This CDR3 has 13 residues. CDR3 loop: CASTLGVQIEAFF. As DNA, the CDR3 is TGTGCCAGCACACTAGGAGTGCAGATTGAAGCTTTCTTT.

V and J are TRBV4-1 and TRBJ1-3; D unresolved. Per the germline V gene, CDR1 is MGHRA and CDR2 is YSYEKL. CDR3 length: 15 amino acids. Trimming left V 0 bases short and J 0 bases short, with 6 bases between. CDR3 protein: CASSQDWGSGNTIYF. The CDR3 DNA sequence: TGCGCCAGCAGCCAAGACTGGGGCTCTGGAAACACCATATATTTT.